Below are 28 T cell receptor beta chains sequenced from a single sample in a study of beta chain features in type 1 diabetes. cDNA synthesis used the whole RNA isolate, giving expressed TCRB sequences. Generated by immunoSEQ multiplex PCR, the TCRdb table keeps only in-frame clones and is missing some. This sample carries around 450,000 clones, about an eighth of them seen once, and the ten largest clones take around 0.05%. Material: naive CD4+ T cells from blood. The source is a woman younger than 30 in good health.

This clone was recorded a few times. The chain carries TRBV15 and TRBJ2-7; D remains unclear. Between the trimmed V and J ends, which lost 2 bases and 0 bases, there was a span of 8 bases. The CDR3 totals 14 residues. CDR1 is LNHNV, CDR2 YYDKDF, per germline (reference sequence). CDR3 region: CATSRFGPSYEQYF. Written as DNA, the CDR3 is TGTGCCACCAGCAGATTTGGACCCTCCTACGAGCAGTACTTC.

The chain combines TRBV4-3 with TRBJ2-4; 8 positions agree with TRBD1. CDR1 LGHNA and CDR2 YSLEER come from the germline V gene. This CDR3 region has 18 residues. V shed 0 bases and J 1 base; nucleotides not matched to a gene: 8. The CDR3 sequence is CASSQDDRGRSAKNIQYF. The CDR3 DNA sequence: TGCGCCAGCAGCCAAGATGACAGGGGAAGATCGGCCAAAAACATTCAGTACTTC.

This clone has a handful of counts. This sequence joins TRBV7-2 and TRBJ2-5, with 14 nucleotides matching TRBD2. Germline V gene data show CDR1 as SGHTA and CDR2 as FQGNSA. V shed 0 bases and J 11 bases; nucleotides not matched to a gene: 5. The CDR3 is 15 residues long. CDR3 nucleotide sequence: TGTGCCAGCAGCTTAGCCATGGGACTAGCGGGAGATCAGTACTTC. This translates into CASSLAMGLAGDQYF.

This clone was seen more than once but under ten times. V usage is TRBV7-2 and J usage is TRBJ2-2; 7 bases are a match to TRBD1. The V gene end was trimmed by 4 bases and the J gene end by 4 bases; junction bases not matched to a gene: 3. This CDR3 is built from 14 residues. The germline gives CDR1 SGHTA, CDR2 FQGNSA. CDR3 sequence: CASSSAGGTGELFF. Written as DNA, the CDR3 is TGTGCCAGCAGCTCCGCAGGGGGCACCGGGGAGCTGTTTTTT.

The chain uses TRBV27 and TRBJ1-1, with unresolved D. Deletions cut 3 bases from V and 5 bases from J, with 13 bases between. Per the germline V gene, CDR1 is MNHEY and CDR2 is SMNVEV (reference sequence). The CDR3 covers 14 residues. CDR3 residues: CASSFAQGRTEAFF. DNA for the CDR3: TGTGCCAGCAGTTTCGCCCAAGGTCGAACTGAAGCTTTCTTT.

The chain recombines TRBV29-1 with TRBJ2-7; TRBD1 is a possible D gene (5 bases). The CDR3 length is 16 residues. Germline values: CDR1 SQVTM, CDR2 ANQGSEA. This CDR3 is CSLAARDSGASYEQYF. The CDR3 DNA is TGCAGTCTTGCGGCCCGCGATAGTGGGGCCTCCTACGAGCAGTACTTC.

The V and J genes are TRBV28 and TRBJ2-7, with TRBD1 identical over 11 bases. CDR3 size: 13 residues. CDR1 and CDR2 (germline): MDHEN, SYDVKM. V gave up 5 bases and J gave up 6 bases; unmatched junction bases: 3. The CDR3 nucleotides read TGTGCCAGCAGTAGGACAGGGGGCGCCGAGCAGTACGTC. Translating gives CASSRTGGAEQYV.

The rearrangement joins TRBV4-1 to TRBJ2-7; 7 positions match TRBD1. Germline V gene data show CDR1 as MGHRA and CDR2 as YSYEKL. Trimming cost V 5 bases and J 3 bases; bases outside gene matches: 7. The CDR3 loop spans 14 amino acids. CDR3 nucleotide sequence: TGCGCCAGCAGCACGGGACAGAGAGGCTACGAGCAGTACGTC. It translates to CASSTGQRGYEQYV.

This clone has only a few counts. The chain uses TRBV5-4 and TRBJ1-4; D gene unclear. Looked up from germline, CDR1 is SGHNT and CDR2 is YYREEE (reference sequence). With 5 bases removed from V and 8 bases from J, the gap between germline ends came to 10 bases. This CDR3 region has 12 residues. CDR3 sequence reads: CASSFDAEKLFF. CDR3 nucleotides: TGTGCCAGCAGTTTCGACGCGGAAAAACTGTTTTTT. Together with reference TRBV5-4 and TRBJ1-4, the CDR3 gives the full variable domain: ETGVTQSPTHLIKTRGQQVTLRCSSQSGHNTVSWYQQALGQGPQFIFQYYREEENGRGNFPPRFSGLQFPNYSSELNVNALELDDSALYLCASSFDAEKLFFGSGTQLSVL.

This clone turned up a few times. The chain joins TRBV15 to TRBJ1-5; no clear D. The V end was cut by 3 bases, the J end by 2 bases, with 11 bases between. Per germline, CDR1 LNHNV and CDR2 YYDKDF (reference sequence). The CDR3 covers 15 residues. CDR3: CATSRKVEGNQPQHF. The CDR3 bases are TGTGCCACCAGCAGGAAAGTTGAGGGCAATCAGCCCCAGCATTTT.

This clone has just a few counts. This chain's CDR3 is CASSEAGTKETEAFF. The CDR3 region has the DNA TGTGCCAGCAGTGAAGCCGGGACAAAAGAGACTGAAGCTTTCTTT. V is TRBV25-1 and J is TRBJ1-1, with a possible D match to TRBD1 (6 bases). Germline V lookup: CDR1 MGHDK, CDR2 SYGVNS. The CDR3 covers 15 residues. Deletions cut 2 bases from V and 5 bases from J, with 15 bases between.

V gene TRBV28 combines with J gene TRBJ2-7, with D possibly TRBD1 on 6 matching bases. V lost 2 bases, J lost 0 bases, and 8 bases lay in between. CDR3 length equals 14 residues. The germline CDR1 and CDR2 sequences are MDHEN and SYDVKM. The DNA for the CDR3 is TGTGCCAGCAGTTTACAGGGGAGCTCCTACGAGCAGTACGTC. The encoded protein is CASSLQGSSYEQYV.

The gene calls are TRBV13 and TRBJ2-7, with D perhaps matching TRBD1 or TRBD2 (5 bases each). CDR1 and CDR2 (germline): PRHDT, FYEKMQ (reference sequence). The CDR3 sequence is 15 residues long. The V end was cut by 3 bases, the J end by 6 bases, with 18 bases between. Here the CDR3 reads CASSLGTGPGTEQYV. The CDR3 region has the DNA TGTGCCAGCAGCTTGGGGACCGGGCCCGGGACCGAGCAGTACGTC.

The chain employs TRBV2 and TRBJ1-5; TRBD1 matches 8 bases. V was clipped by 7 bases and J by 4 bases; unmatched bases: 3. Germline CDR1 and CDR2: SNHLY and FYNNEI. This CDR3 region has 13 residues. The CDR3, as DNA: TGTGCCAGCAAGGGACAGGCAAATCAGCCCCAGCATTTT. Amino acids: CASKGQANQPQHF.

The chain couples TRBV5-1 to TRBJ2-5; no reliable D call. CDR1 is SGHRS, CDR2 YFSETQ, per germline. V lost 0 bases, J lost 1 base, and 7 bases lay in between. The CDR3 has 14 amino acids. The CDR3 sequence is CASSLGAPQETQYF. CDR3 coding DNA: TGCGCCAGCAGCTTGGGTGCTCCCCAAGAGACCCAGTACTTC.

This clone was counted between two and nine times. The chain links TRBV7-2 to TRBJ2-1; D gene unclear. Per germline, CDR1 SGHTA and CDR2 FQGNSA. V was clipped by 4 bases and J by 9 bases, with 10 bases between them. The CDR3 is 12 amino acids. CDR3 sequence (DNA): TGTGCCAGCAGCTGGCCAGTTGGTGAGCAGTTCTTC. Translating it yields CASSWPVGEQFF.

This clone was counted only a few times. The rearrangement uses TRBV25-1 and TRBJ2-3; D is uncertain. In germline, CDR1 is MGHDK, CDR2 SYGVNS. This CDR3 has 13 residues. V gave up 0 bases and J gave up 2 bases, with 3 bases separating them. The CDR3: CASSEYLTDTQYF. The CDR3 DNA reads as TGTGCCAGCAGTGAATACCTCACAGATACGCAGTATTTT.

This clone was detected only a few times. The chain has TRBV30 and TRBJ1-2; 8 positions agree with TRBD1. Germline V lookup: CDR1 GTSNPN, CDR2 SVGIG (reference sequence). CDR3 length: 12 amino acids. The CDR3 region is CAQLTGDYGYTF. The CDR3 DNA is TGTGCACAGTTGACAGGGGACTATGGCTACACCTTC. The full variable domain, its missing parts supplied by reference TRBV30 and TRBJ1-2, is SQTIHQWPATLVQPVGSPLSLECTVEGTSNPNLYWYRQAAGRGLQLLFYSVGIGQISSEVPQNLSASRPQDRQFILSSKKLLLSDSGFYLCAQLTGDYGYTFGSGTRLTVV.

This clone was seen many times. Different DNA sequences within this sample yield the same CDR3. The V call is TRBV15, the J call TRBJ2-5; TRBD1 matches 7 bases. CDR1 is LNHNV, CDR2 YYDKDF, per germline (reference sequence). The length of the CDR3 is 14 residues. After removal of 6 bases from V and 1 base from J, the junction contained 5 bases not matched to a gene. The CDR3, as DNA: TGTGCCACCAGTCGCGACAGGGCCCAAGAGACCCAGTACTTC. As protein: CATSRDRAQETQYF.

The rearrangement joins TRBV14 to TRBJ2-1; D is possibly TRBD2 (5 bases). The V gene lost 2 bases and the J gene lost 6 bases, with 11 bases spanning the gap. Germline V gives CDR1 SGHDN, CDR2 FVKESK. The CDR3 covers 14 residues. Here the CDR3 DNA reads TGTGCCAGCAGCCAAAGAGGGTCCGTCAATGAGCAGTTCTTC. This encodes CASSQRGSVNEQFF.

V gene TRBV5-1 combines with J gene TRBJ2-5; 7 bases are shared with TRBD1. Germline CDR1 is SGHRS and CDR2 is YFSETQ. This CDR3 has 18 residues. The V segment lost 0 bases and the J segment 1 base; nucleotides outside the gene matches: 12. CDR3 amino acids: CASSLGLGARDSQETQYF. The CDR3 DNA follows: TGCGCCAGCAGCTTGGGGCTGGGGGCCCGGGACAGCCAAGAGACCCAGTACTTC.

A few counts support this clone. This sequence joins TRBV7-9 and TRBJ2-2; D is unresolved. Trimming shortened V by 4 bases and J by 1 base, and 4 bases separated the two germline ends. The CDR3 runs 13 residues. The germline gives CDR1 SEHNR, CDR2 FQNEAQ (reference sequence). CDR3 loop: CASSSKNTGELFF. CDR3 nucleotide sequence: TGTGCCAGCAGCTCTAAGAACACCGGGGAGCTGTTTTTT.

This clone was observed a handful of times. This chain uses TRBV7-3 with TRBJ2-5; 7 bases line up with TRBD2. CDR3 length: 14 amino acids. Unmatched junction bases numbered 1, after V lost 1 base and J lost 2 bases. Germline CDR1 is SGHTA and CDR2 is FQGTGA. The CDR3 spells CASSLREGQETQYF. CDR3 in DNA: TGTGCCAGCAGCTTAAGGGAGGGACAAGAGACCCAGTACTTC.

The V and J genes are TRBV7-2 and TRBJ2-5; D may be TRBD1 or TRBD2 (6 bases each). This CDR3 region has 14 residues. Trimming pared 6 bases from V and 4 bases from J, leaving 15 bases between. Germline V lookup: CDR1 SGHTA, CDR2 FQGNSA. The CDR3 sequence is CASRPDWGAETQYF. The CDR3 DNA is TGTGCCAGCAGACCGGACTGGGGGGCAGAGACCCAGTACTTC.

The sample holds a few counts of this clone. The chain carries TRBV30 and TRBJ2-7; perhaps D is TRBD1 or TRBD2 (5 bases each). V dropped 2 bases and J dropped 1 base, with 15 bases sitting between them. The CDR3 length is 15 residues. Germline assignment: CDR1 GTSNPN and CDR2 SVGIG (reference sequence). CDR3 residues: CAWSPPGRPSYEQYF. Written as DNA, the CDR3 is TGTGCCTGGAGTCCCCCGGGACGACCATCCTACGAGCAGTACTTC.

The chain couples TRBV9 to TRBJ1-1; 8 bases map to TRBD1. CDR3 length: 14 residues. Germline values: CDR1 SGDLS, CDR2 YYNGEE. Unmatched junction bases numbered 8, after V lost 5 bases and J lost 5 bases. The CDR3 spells CASSRAGGLTEAFF. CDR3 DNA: TGTGCCAGCAGTCGGGCAGGGGGCCTGACTGAAGCTTTCTTT.

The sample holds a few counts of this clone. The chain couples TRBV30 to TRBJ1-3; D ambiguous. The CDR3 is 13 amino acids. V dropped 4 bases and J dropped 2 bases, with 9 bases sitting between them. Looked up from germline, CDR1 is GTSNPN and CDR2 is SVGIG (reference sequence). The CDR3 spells CAWTAGPGNTIYF. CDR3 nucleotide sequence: TGTGCCTGGACGGCAGGACCTGGAAACACCATATATTTT.

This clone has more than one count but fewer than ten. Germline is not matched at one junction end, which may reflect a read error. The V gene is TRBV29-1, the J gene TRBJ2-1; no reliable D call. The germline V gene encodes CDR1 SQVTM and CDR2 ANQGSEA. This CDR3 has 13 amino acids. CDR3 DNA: TGCAGCGCTCTTGAAATAGGCGGCGGCGATAGGGTCTTC. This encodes CSALEIGGGDRVF.